What follows are 20 T cell receptor beta chains derived from one specimen sequenced in a study of PD-1 blockade in classical Hodgkin lymphoma. Sequencing was performed with immunoSEQ multiplex PCR; in TCRdb, only in-frame clones are kept and a portion is missing. The profile shows under 95,000 clones, roughly 91% of them singletons. Every patient relapsed after autologous stem cell transplantation, and brentuximab vedotin exposure varied. This specimen consisted of peripheral blood mononuclear cells (PBMCs), obtained at baseline. The receptors derive from a human donor with classical Hodgkin lymphoma.

This clone has a single count. The chain recombines TRBV27 with TRBJ1-2; 8 bases line up with TRBD1. The ends lost 5 bases at V and 5 bases at J; junction bases unmatched: 13. CDR1 and CDR2 (germline): MNHEY, SMNVEV (reference sequence). The CDR3 is 16 residues long. CDR3 amino acids: CASSMTGARTPYGYTF. CDR3 coding DNA: TGTGCCAGCAGTATGACAGGGGCGAGGACCCCTTATGGCTACACCTTC.

The rearrangement joins TRBV5-1 to TRBJ2-1; 7 positions match TRBD2. This CDR3 spans 15 amino acids. V trimming: 5 bases; J trimming: 7 bases; junction bases outside the gene matches: 12. CDR1 and CDR2 (germline): SGHRS, YFSETQ. The CDR3 sequence is CASSRGLGKLNEQFF. The CDR3 DNA is TGCGCCAGCAGTCGAGGACTAGGCAAATTGAATGAGCAGTTCTTC. Supplemented by reference TRBV5-1 and TRBJ2-1, the full variable domain reads KAGVTQTPRYLIKTRGQQVTLSCSPISGHRSVSWYQQTPGQGLQFLFEYFSETQRNKGNFPGRFSGRQFSNSRSEMNVSTLELGDSALYLCASSRGLGKLNEQFFGPGTRLTVL.

This chain joins TRBV19 and TRBJ2-3; 7 bases line up with TRBD2. The V gene's germline CDR1 is LNHDA and CDR2 SQIVND (reference sequence). The J segment lost 5 bases and the V segment lost 4 bases, leaving 15 bases of the junction unmatched. This CDR3 spans 17 amino acids. The CDR3 DNA follows: TGTGCCAGTAGTACCTCGGGGAGGGGCGAGGAGTTAGATACGCAGTATTTT. As protein: CASSTSGRGEELDTQYF.

The J gene is TRBJ2-1, the V gene TRBV2, with 11 bases lining up with TRBD2. The CDR3 has 15 residues. Per germline, CDR1 SNHLY and CDR2 FYNNEI. V lost 6 bases and J lost 4; bases outside the gene matches: 5. CDR3 nucleotides: TGTGCCAGCAGGGCGGGGACTAGCGGTTACAATGAGCAGTTCTTC. Protein sequence: CASRAGTSGYNEQFF.

The chain carries TRBV19 and TRBJ1-4; tentative D call: TRBD1 (6 bases). The CDR3 runs to 13 residues. V gave up 4 bases and J gave up 11 bases, with 14 bases separating them. Germline assignment: CDR1 LNHDA and CDR2 SQIVND (reference sequence). This chain's CDR3 is CASSTDTGRKLFF. In DNA, the CDR3 is TGTGCCAGTAGTACCGATACAGGGAGGAAACTGTTTTTT.

The V call is TRBV6-5, the J call TRBJ2-1; 11 positions agree with TRBD2. The CDR3 covers 15 residues. From germline, CDR1 is MNHEY and CDR2 SVGAGI. J gave up 9 bases and V 2 bases, and 6 bases lay outside the gene matches. For the CDR3, the DNA is TGTGCCAGCAGTTACACGTTAGCGGGAGGGTCTGAGCAGTTCTTC. Translation gives CASSYTLAGGSEQFF.

Notes on this clone: Other DNA sequences in the same sample also yield this CDR3. The genes are TRBV7-9 and TRBJ1-5, with 7 positions matching TRBD1. The CDR3 covers 15 residues. Germline CDR1 reads SEHNR; CDR2 reads FQNEAQ (reference sequence). With 3 bases clipped from V and 0 bases from J, the junction kept 2 bases outside the gene matches. The CDR3 sequence is CASSLGDSSNQPQHF. Here the CDR3 DNA reads TGTGCCAGCAGCTTGGGGGACAGTAGCAATCAGCCCCAGCATTTT.

The chain is built from TRBV6-5 and TRBJ1-1, with unresolved D. The CDR3 is 14 amino acids. V was pared by 7 bases and J by 7 bases, with 19 bases between. Per germline, CDR1 MNHEY and CDR2 SVGAGI. As DNA, the CDR3 is TGTGCCAGCACCGAAGTAGCGAGGGCCCTTGAAGCTTTCTTT. Protein: CASTEVARALEAFF.

CDR3 sequence: CASGRDLLYEQYF. The CDR3 bases are TGTGCCAGCGGCCGGGACCTTCTTTACGAGCAGTACTTC. The chain carries TRBV21-1 and TRBJ2-7. TRBV21-1 is labeled a pseudogene. The CDR3 has 13 residues.

J is TRBJ2-1 and V is TRBV18, with D perhaps given as TRBD1 or TRBD2 (5 bases each). Trimming took off 3 bases at V and 2 bases at J, with 11 bases between the two ends. The CDR3 sequence is 15 residues long. CDR1 KGHSH and CDR2 LQKENI come from the germline V gene. The CDR3 bases are TGTGCCAGCTCACCCTCTACGGGGCCCTACAATGAGCAGTTCTTC. Translated, it gives CASSPSTGPYNEQFF.

This chain connects TRBV19 to TRBJ2-6; 8 nucleotides line up with TRBD1. V lost 5 bases, J lost 2 bases, and 8 bases stayed unmatched. The CDR3 extends over 17 amino acids. Per the germline V gene, CDR1 is LNHDA and CDR2 is SQIVND (reference sequence). The CDR3 DNA sequence: TGTGCCAGTAGTCGACAGGGGCCGAGCCCTGGGGCCAACGTCCTGACTTTC. Its protein is CASSRQGPSPGANVLTF.

The chain uses TRBV10-3 and TRBJ2-1, with 8 bases identical to TRBD2. This CDR3 is 16 amino acids long. The germline gives CDR1 ENHRY, CDR2 SYGVKD. V was clipped by 4 bases and J by 7 bases; unmatched bases: 12. The CDR3 sequence: CAISVPREDRGNEQFF. The CDR3 DNA reads as TGTGCCATCAGTGTGCCGCGGGAGGACCGCGGGAATGAGCAGTTCTTC.

V is TRBV25-1 and J is TRBJ1-1; the D gene is possibly TRBD1 (5 bases). The ends were cut back, 4 bases at V and 4 bases at J, with 7 bases in the middle. From germline, CDR1 is MGHDK and CDR2 SYGVNS. CDR3 size: 12 residues. The CDR3 sequence: CASSVGVTEAFF. CDR3 nucleotide sequence: TGTGCCAGCAGTGTAGGGGTCACTGAAGCTTTCTTT. Supplemented by reference TRBV25-1 and TRBJ1-1, the full variable domain reads EADIYQTPRYLVIGTGKKITLECSQTMGHDKMYWYQQDPGMELHLIHYSYGVNSTEKGDLSSESTVSRIRTEHFPLTLESARPSHTSQYLCASSVGVTEAFFGQGTRLTVV.

The rearrangement joins TRBV6-7 to TRBJ2-1, with TRBD2 matching over 9 bases. TRBV6-7 is an open reading frame, and its role is uncertain. V lost 6 bases, J lost 2 bases, and 8 bases stayed unmatched. The CDR3 extends over 16 amino acids. DNA for the CDR3: TGTGCCAGCAGCGGGACTAGCCTTTTCCCCTACAATGAGCAGTTCTTC. It is translated as CASSGTSLFPYNEQFF.

The sample holds one count of this clone. The chain uses TRBV6-6 and TRBJ1-1; TRBD1 matches 8 bases. V shed 6 bases and J 3 bases; nucleotides not matched to a gene: 9. Germline V gene sequence: CDR1 MNHNY, CDR2 SVGAGI (reference sequence). The CDR3 extends over 15 amino acids. In DNA form, the CDR3 reads TGTGCCAGCAGCTCTACCGGGACAGGATACACTGAAGCTTTCTTT. As protein: CASSSTGTGYTEAFF.

This chain links TRBV6-5 with TRBJ2-1; 8 bases match TRBD1. After removal of 5 bases from V and 8 bases from J, the junction contained 11 bases not matched to a gene. The germline CDR1 and CDR2 sequences are MNHEY and SVGAGI. CDR3 length equals 15 residues. In DNA, the CDR3 is TGTGCCAGCAGTGCCGGTCGGCAGGGGGCTTATGAGCAGTTCTTC. It encodes CASSAGRQGAYEQFF.

The rearrangement links TRBV21-1 to TRBJ2-1. TRBV21-1 is noted as a pseudogene. The CDR3 is made up of 15 amino acids. The CDR3 DNA follows: TGTGCCAGCAGCAAATTAGGGGCACTAGTGAATGAGCAGTTCTTC. Its translation: CASSKLGALVNEQFF.

The genes are TRBV9 and TRBJ2-2; D may be TRBD2 (5 bases). Germline V gene lookup returns CDR1 SGDLS and CDR2 YYNGEE. The CDR3 sequence is 17 residues long. Trimming took 2 bases from V and 2 from J, leaving 16 bases between them. The CDR3 sequence: CASSVRRSDSNTGELFF. The CDR3 nucleotides are TGTGCCAGCAGCGTCCGCCGATCGGACTCCAACACCGGGGAGCTGTTTTTT.

The gene calls are TRBV2 and TRBJ2-7, with D unresolved. This CDR3 is built from 17 residues. V was clipped by 2 bases and J by 4 bases, with 21 bases between them. Germline V lookup: CDR1 SNHLY, CDR2 FYNNEI. In DNA form, the CDR3 reads TGTGCCAGCAGTGAACCCGGGTCCCGGGCGGCAGATTACGAGCAGTACTTC. Protein: CASSEPGSRAADYEQYF.

V is TRBV28 and J is TRBJ2-7; D is ambiguous. The CDR3 has 15 residues. V shed 4 bases and J shed 0 bases, with 13 bases lying between them. Germline values: CDR1 MDHEN, CDR2 SYDVKM. DNA for the CDR3: TGTGCCAGCAGTTCGGCTGCCCACAGCTCCTACGAGCAGTACTTC. This gives the protein CASSSAAHSSYEQYF. Based on the CDR3 plus reference TRBV28 and TRBJ2-7, the full variable domain is DVKVTQSSRYLVKRTGEKVFLECVQDMDHENMFWYRQDPGLGLRLIYFSYDVKMKEKGDIPEGYSVSREKKERFSLILESASTNQTSMYLCASSSAAHSSYEQYFGPGTRLTVT.